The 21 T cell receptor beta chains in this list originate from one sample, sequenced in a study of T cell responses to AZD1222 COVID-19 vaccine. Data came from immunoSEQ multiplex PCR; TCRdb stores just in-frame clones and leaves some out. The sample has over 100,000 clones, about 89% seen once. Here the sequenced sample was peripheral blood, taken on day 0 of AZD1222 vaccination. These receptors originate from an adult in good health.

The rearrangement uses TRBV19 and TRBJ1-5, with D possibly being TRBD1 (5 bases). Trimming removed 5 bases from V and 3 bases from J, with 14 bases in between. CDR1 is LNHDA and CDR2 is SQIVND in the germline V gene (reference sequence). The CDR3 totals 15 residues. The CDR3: CASSFGGRVNQPQHF. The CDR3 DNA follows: TGTGCCAGTAGTTTTGGGGGACGGGTCAATCAGCCCCAGCATTTT.

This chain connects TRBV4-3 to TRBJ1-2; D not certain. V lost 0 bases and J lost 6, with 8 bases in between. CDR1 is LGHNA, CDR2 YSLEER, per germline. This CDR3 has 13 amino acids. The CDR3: CASSQEAGNGYTF. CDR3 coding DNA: TGCGCCAGCAGCCAAGAGGCAGGAAATGGCTACACCTTC.

As DNA, the CDR3 is TGTGCCTGGAGTGTGTTAGGGGGACAGGGGCATTCACCCCTCCACTTT. Protein product: CAWSVLGGQGHSPLHF. The chain joins TRBV30 to TRBJ1-6; the match to TRBD1 covers 10 bases. Germline V CDR1 and CDR2: GTSNPN, SVGIG (reference sequence). The CDR3 extends over 16 amino acids. V lost 0 bases, J lost 8 bases, and 7 bases stayed unmatched.

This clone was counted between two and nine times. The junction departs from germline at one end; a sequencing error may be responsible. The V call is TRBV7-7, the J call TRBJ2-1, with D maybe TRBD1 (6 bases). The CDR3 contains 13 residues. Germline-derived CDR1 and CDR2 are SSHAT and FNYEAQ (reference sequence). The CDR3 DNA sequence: TGTGCTAGCAGCTTAATCAGGGGCAATGAGCAGTTCTTC. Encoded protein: CASSLIRGNEQFF.

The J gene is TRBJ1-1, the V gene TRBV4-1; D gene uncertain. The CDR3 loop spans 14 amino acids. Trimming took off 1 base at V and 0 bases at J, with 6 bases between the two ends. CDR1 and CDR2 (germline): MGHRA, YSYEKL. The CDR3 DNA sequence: TGCGCCAGCAGCCAAGCGAACCTGAACACTGAAGCTTTCTTT. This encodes CASSQANLNTEAFF.

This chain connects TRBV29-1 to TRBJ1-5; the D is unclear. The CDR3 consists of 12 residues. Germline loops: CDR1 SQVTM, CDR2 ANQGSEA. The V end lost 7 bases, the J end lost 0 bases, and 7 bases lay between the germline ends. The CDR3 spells CSAQFSNQPQHF. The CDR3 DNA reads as TGCAGCGCCCAGTTTAGCAATCAGCCCCAGCATTTT.

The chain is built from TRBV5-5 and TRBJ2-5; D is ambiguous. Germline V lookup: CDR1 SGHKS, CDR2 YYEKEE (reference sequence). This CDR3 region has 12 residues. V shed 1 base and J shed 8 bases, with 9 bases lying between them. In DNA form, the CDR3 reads TGTGCCAGCAGCTTGTCCACAGATACCCAGTACTTC. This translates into CASSLSTDTQYF.

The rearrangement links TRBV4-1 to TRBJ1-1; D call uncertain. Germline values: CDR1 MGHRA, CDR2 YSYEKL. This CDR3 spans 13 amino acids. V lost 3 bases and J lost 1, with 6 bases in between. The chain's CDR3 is CASSQTQNTEAFF. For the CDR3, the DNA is TGCGCCAGCAGCCAGACCCAGAACACTGAAGCTTTCTTT.

The CDR3 DNA reads as TGTGCCAGCAGCTCAGGGAGGCAGCCCCAGCATTTT. Its translation is CASSSGRQPQHF. The chain joins TRBV7-9 to TRBJ1-5; tentatively, D is TRBD1 (5 bases). Germline V lookup: CDR1 SEHNR, CDR2 FQNEAQ (reference sequence). The CDR3 has 12 amino acids. Trimming shortened V by 4 bases and J by 7 bases, and 8 bases separated the two germline ends.

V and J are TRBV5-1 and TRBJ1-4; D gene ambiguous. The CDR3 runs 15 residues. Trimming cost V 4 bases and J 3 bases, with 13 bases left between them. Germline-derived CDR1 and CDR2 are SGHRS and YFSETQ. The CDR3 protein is CASSPEGRANEKLFF. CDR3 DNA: TGCGCCAGCAGCCCCGAGGGTAGAGCTAATGAAAAACTGTTTTTT.

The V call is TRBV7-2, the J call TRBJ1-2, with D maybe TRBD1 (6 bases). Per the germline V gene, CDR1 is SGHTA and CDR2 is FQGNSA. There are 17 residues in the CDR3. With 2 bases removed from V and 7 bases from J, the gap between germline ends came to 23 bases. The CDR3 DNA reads TGTGCCAGCAGCTTACTATCCCCCAGCGGGGTAGGGGGTGGCTACACCTTC. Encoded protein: CASSLLSPSGVGGGYTF.

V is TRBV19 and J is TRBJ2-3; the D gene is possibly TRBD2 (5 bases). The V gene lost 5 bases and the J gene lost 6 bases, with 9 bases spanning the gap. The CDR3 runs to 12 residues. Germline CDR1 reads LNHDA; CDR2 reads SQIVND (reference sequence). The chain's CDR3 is CASSWESDTQYF. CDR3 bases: TGTGCCAGTAGTTGGGAGTCGGATACGCAGTATTTT.

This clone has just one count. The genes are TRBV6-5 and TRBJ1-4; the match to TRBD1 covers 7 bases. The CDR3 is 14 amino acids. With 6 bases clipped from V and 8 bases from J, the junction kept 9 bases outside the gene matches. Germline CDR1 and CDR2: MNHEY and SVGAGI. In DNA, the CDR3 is TGTGCCAGCAGCACGGGGACAGCCGCCGAAAAACTGTTTTTT. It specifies CASSTGTAAEKLFF.

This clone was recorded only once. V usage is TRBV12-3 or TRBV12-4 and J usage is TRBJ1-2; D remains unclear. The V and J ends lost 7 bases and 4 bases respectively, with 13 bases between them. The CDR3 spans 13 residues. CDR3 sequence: CASTLDLVYGYTF. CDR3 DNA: TGTGCCAGCACTCTAGACTTGGTCTATGGCTACACCTTC.

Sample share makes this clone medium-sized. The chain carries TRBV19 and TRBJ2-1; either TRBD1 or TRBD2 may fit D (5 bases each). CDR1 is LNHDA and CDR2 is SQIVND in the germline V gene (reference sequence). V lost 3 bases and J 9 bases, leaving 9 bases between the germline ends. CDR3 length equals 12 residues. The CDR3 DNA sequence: TGTGCCAGTAGTATCGGGACCGCTGAGCAGTTCTTC. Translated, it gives CASSIGTAEQFF.

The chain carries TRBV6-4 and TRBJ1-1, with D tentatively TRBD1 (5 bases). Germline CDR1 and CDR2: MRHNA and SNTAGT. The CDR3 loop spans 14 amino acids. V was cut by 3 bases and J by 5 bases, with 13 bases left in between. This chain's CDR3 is CASSEGDPRTEAFF. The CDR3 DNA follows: TGTGCCAGCAGTGAGGGGGACCCCCGGACTGAAGCTTTCTTT.

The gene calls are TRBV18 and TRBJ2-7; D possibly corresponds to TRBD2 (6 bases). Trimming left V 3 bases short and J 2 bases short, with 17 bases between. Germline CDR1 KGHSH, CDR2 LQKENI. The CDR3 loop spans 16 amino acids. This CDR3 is CASSPSHGGATYEQYF. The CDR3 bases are TGTGCCAGCTCACCCTCCCACGGCGGGGCCACCTACGAGCAGTACTTC.

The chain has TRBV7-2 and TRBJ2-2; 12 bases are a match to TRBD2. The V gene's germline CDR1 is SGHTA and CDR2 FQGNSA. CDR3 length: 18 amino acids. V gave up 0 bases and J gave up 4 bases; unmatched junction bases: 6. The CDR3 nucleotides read TGTGCCAGCAGCTTAGCGCTGCCTAGCGGGGGGGGCACCGGGGAGCTGTTTTTT. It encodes CASSLALPSGGGTGELFF.

This CDR3 reads CASSLAGQSGAGELFF. CDR3 nucleotides: TGTGCCAGCAGCTTAGCCGGGCAGTCCGGGGCCGGGGAGCTGTTTTTT. J is TRBJ2-2 and V is TRBV7-6, with a weak D call TRBD2 (5 bases). Per the germline V gene, CDR1 is SGHVS and CDR2 is FNYEAQ. Deletions cut 0 bases from V and 6 bases from J, with 14 bases between. The CDR3 length is 16 residues. Using reference TRBV7-6 and TRBJ2-2 for the parts outside the CDR3, the full variable domain is GAGVSQSPRYKVTKRGQDVALRCDPISGHVSLYWYRQALGQGPEFLTYFNYEAQQDKSGLPNDRFSAERPEGSISTLTIQRTEQRDSAMYRCASSLAGQSGAGELFFGEGSRLTVL.

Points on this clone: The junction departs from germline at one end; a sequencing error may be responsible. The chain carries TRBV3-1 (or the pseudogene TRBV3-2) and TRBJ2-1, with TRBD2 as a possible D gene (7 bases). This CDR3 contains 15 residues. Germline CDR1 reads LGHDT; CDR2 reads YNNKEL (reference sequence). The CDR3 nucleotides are TGTGCCAGCAGCCTAGGGGGGGGCTCCAACAATGAGCAGTTCTTC. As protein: CASSLGGGSNNEQFF.

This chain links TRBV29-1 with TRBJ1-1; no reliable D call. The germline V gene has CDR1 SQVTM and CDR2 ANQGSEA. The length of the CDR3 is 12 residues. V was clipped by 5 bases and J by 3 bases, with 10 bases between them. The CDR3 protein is CSVRGDYTEAFF. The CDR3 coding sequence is TGCAGCGTTCGTGGGGATTACACTGAAGCTTTCTTT. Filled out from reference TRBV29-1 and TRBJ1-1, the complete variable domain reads SAVISQKPSRDICQRGTSLTIQCQVDSQVTMMFWYRQQPGQSLTLIATANQGSEATYESGFVIDKFPISRPNLTFSTLTVSNMSPEDSSIYLCSVRGDYTEAFFGQGTRLTVV.